This TCR beta chain was recovered during a study of blood T cells in healthy people across ages (dated by TCRdb to about 2015). Regarding the research as a whole: In model experiments, template switching captured about one uniquely barcoded TCR beta cDNA molecule for every two T cells. To track age-related changes in TCR beta repertoire diversity, the study relied on deep sequencing normalized with unique cDNA molecular identifiers. Four age groups were formed from the donors: young (average about 17 years), middle-aged (just under 40), aged (approximately 60) and long-lived (less than 85). Using the same blood draw, the study looked at two additional independent replicas of 1 million unique cDNA reads for two donors, one aged 18 to 30 and the other aged 80 or older.

A word on this clonotype: No cognate antigen has been identified for it. It has no much larger one-base neighbor in the sample; base qualities were not kept.

Donors were 35 to 40 systemically healthy Caucasian individuals from Russia aged about 6 to 100 years. Each donor gave 8 to 10 milliliters of peripheral blood, collected into EDTA-treated Vacutainer tubes. Ficoll-Paque density-gradient centrifugation was used to isolate PBMCs, with at least 6 million obtained per sample. Trizol reagent was used to extract total RNA from PBMCs, with at least 6 micrograms per sample. For every donor, an aliquot of PBMCs went through flow cytometry to measure the percentages of naive CD45RAhigh/CD27high T cells. Findings and caveats that apply to the study as a whole: Estimates of total diversity based on one million sequenced T cells were regarded as lower bounds and as underestimates. Compared with the aged group, more naive CD4+ T cells, fewer expanded clones and increased TCR diversity were shown by the long-lived group, suggesting age selection. As age increased, observed TCR beta diversity per million T cells dropped in a roughly linear way, and a significant reduction was already evident by age about 36. Since profiling was done on bulk unsorted PBMCs, naive and antigen-experienced compartments could not be conclusively compared. The percentage of naive T cells measured by flow cytometry correlated strongly with observed TCR beta diversity. Donor CMV infection status was unknown, potentially confounding age-related changes in expanded clonotypes.

Libraries were constructed by 5' RACE. Sequenced on an Illumina HiSeq 2500. A second about 7 to 11 cycle PCR used a sample-barcoded 5' primer and a J-beta primer mix. Each TCR beta cDNA molecule received a unique molecular identifier from a template-switch 5' adaptor carrying 12 random nucleotides. At least 2.5 million CDR3-containing paired-end reads were obtained from each sample. First-strand cDNA synthesis was performed from all RNA using the Mint cDNA synthesis kit, with priming by a TRBC-specific oligonucleotide. After uracil-DNA glycosylase treatment, a first 18-cycle PCR used universal primers M1SS and BC2_uni_R on all cDNA. For the original study's pipeline: Normalization of each sample was performed by random selection of 1 million high-quality reads, each carrying a distinct molecular identifier. Instead of being binned into consensus sequences, reads with shared molecular identifiers were discarded. MiTCR, run with a Q25 quality threshold and the strictest error-elimination algorithm, handled CDR3 identification, clonotype clustering and error correction. A nonparametric unseen species model with Euler transformation was used to estimate a lower bound on total TCR beta diversity. TCRdb reprocessing: public reads trimmed at Q25 with fastp, clones called with MiXCR, in-frame beta chains kept. Every distinct CDR3 protein forms one entry, paired with its most common genes and DNA. The V and J calls shown here were made by TCRdb, not taken from the authors' results. The sample records more than 650,000 distinct CDR3 sequences, around 25% of which are singletons. The biggest ten clones account for about 2.9% of the sample.

A further study also used this sample, focusing on T cells of mothers and their children. According to the second study: Donors were nine systemically healthy Caucasian individuals: three mothers and their six children. cDNA synthesis consumed the entire amount of extracted RNA, loaded at 1.5 ug RNA in each 15 ul reaction. In the second PCR, the M1S primer introduced both the sample barcodes and 2-4 random nucleotides. Each mother yielded over 8.5 million TCR beta CDR3 reads and each child about 3 million reads. In both related and unrelated pairs, thymic selection shapes the output of TCR recombination in a similar way, with inherited differences having only a minor effect. Related mother-child pairs always showed normalized repertoire overlap that was slightly higher than in unrelated mother-child pairs, though the difference was never significant. No persistent microchimeric T cell clones were detected, at a sensitivity of around 100 clones per million clonotypes. Deep NGS was used in the study to compare the TCR beta repertoires of mothers and children and to look for features that separate related mother-child pairs from unrelated individuals. The mean age was roughly 40 +/- 4 years for the mothers and approximately 11 +/- 4 years for the children. After adapter ligation was performed with NEBNext reagents, the libraries were sequenced on an Illumina HiSeq 2000 with 100+100 nt paired-end reads. Mother and child libraries were prepared a month apart and sequenced in separate runs to prevent cross-contamination. For each donor, between about 450,000 and 2,300,000 distinct TCR beta clonotypes were identified. Naive TCR beta clonotypes were estimated from low-frequency clonotypes matched to each donor's FACS-determined naive share, without sorting.

The TCR was taken from a boy aged 5-17 years in good health. The sequenced material came from blood.

At the DNA level, the sequence is TGTGCCAGCAACAGTCCGGGACAGGGTGACTACGAGCAGTACTTC. Its amino acids are CASNSPGQGDYEQYF. The chain joins TRBV6-1 to TRBJ2-7; the central 9 bases match TRBD1. V and J are trimmed by 7 bases and 3 bases, and the gene matches miss 10 bases of the junction. Inclusive of the bounding cysteine and phenylalanine, the CDR3 is 15 residues long. Of the read, only the CDR3 DNA is kept; its 45 bases are in frame from base 1. CDR1 and CDR2 are read off the germline V gene as MNHNS and SASEGT.